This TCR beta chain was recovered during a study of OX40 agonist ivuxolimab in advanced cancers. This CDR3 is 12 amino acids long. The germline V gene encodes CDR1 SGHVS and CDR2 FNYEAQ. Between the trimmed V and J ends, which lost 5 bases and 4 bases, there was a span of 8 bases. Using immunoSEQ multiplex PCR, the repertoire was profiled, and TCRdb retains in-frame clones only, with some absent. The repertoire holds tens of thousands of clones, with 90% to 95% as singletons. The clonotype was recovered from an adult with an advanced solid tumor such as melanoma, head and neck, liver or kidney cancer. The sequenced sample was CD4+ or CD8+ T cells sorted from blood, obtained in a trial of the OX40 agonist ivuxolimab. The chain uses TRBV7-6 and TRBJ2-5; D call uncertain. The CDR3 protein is CASSPKLETQYF. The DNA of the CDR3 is TGTGCCAGCAGCCCGAAGTTAGAGACCCAGTACTTC.